These T cell receptor beta chains were read from a single sample in a study of T-cell memory formation after mild COVID-19. TCRdb independently ran MiXCR on the 5' RACE reads; one entry per CDR3 protein. The sample contains under 300,000 distinct CDR3 sequences, 8% to 10% of which appear only once. Sequenced sample: PBMCs or a T cell subset sorted from them (not recorded which). The receptors derive from a man younger than 35 who had mild COVID-19 (a few samples of this study predate the infection). Cell type and time point are not known. Each CDR3 is given with its conserved first and last residue. The D gene is left open where the match is weak. A row's size may be missing; if present it is once, few, many or a size class.

TRBJ1-1,.,.,TRBV12-3/TRBV12-4,TGTGCCAGCAGTTTAGCAGGGTCGAACACTGAAGCTTTCTTT,CASSLAGSNTEAFF
TRBJ2-1,.,many,TRBV5-6,TGTGCCAGCAGCTTGCGTCCAGGAGCCTACAATGAGCAGTTCTTC,CASSLRPGAYNEQFF
TRBJ2-1,.,once,TRBV12-3/TRBV12-4,TGTGCCAGCAGTTTAGGAGGTCGCGGGTCCTACAATGAGCAGTTCTTC,CASSLGGRGSYNEQFF
TRBJ1-1,.,.,TRBV12-3/TRBV12-4,TGTGCCAGCAGTAAGGGACGGATGAACACTGAAGCTTTCTTT,CASSKGRMNTEAFF
TRBJ2-5,.,few,TRBV25-1,TGTGCCAGCAGTGAATACGGACGAAGGAGAGAGACCCAGTACTTC,CASSEYGRRRETQYF
TRBJ1-4,.,.,TRBV7-9,TGTGCCAGCAGCTTAGCGTCGATTAGACAGCTGACGAAGGAAAAACTGTTTTTT,CASSLASIRQLTKEKLFF
TRBJ2-7,.,many,TRBV4-1,TGCGCCAGCAGCCAAGTACCTAACGCAGGCTCCTACGAGCAGTACTTC,CASSQVPNAGSYEQYF
TRBJ2-3,TRBD2,few,TRBV5-6,TGTGCCAGCAGCCTTAAGCGGGAGTGGAGCACAGATACGCAGTATTTT,CASSLKREWSTDTQYF
TRBJ1-4,.,few,TRBV7-9,TGTGCCAGCAGCCCAGATATGGCGGGGCTCGGAAAACTGTTTTTT,CASSPDMAGLGKLFF
TRBJ2-3,.,few,TRBV4-3,TGCGCCAGCAGCCAAGATGCTGGCACAGATACGCAGTATTTT,CASSQDAGTDTQYF
TRBJ1-5,.,.,TRBV7-2,TGTGCCAGCAGCCCCTGGGGGGCGGTCGGCAATCAGCCCCAGCATTTT,CASSPWGAVGNQPQHF
TRBJ2-3,.,few,TRBV25-1,TGTGCCAGCAGTGAATTCTCCACAGGGCCATCCACAGATACGCAGTATTTT,CASSEFSTGPSTDTQYF
TRBJ1-1,.,.,TRBV19,TGTGCCAGTAGTACCCGCCGGAACACTGAAGCTTTCTTT,CASSTRRNTEAFF
TRBJ1-2,.,few,TRBV20-1,TGCAGTGCTAGTAGGGGAATTCAGGATGGCTACACCTTC,CSASRGIQDGYTF
TRBJ1-1,.,.,TRBV5-6,TGTGCCAGCAGCTTGGCCAGGGAACAGGTGATGAACACTGAAGCTTTCTTT,CASSLAREQVMNTEAFF
TRBJ2-7,.,.,TRBV3-1,TGTGCCAGCAGCGCGGGGGCTCGGGAGCAGTACTTC,CASSAGAREQYF
TRBJ1-2,.,.,TRBV7-2,TGTGCCAGCAGCTCCCGCACCGCGGGTGGCTACACCTTC,CASSSRTAGGYTF
TRBJ2-3,TRBD1,.,TRBV9,TGTGCCAGCAGCTTCTTGGGGACAGGGAGGGGAGCAGATACGCAGTATTTT,CASSFLGTGRGADTQYF
TRBJ2-5,.,few,TRBV4-3,TGCGCCAGCAGCCAAGATCGTGGTAGCACAGAGACCCAGTACTTC,CASSQDRGSTETQYF
TRBJ1-6,.,.,TRBV4-3,TGCGCCAGCAGCCAAGGTGGGCTGTATGCACCCCTCCACTTT,CASSQGGLYAPLHF
TRBJ1-6,TRBD1,.,TRBV7-3,TGTGCCAGCAGCTTAATCGGGCCAGGGGGCTATTCACCCCTCCACTTT,CASSLIGPGGYSPLHF
TRBJ2-1,.,.,TRBV6-1,TGTGCCATCGACGCCCTGGGGCAGAGCAATGAGCAGTTCTTC,CAIDALGQSNEQFF
TRBJ2-1,.,few,TRBV7-2,TGTGCCAGCAGCCTACGCCCGGACTCCTCCAGGGAGCAGTTCTTC,CASSLRPDSSREQFF
TRBJ2-7,TRBD2,few,TRBV9,TGTGCCAGCAGCGATGGAGGGACTAGCGGAAACTACGAGCAGTACTTC,CASSDGGTSGNYEQYF
TRBJ2-5,.,few,TRBV15,TGTGCCACCAGCTGGAACCCGTCCCCGCAAGAGACCCAGTACTTC,CATSWNPSPQETQYF
TRBJ2-3,.,.,TRBV7-9,TGTGCCAGCAGCGCACAAACGGGACTTCCCACAGATACGCAGTATTTT,CASSAQTGLPTDTQYF
TRBJ2-5,.,many,TRBV5-1,TGCGCCAGCAGCTTGGCGACGGGTAATCAAGAGACCCAGTACTTC,CASSLATGNQETQYF
TRBJ2-2,TRBD2,few,TRBV20-1,TGCAGTACACACAAAGGGACGAGCGGGGGAATCACCGGGGAGCTGTTTTTT,CSTHKGTSGGITGELFF
TRBJ2-3,TRBD2,.,TRBV10-3,TGTGCCATCAGTGAGATGACATCCGGGACTAGCGATACGCAGTATTTT,CAISEMTSGTSDTQYF
TRBJ1-2,.,many,TRBV6-5,TGTGCCAGCAGTTACCGAACATCGGGGCAGTTTGGAGGCTACACCTTC,CASSYRTSGQFGGYTF
TRBJ2-3,.,few,TRBV20-1,TGCAGTGCTAGGCACCATATTAGCACAGATACGCAGTATTTT,CSARHHISTDTQYF
TRBJ1-4,.,many,TRBV12-3/TRBV12-4,TGTGCCAGCAGTTTCTCCGCGGCTAATGAAAAACTGTTTTTT,CASSFSAANEKLFF
TRBJ1-2,TRBD1,.,TRBV12-3/TRBV12-4,TGTGCCAGCAGTTTACGACAGGGGACAGGAGGGGGCTACACCTTC,CASSLRQGTGGGYTF
TRBJ2-7,.,few,TRBV10-1,TGCGCCAGCAGTGAGTCGGACTCCTACGAGCAGTACTTC,CASSESDSYEQYF
TRBJ2-2,TRBD1,many,TRBV9,TGTGCCAGCAGCGCCCGGGACAGAGGGACCGGGGAGCTGTTTTTT,CASSARDRGTGELFF
TRBJ1-2,.,.,TRBV4-2,TGTGCCAGCGGCATGGACAGTAGCTATGGCTACACCTTC,CASGMDSSYGYTF
TRBJ2-4,.,.,TRBV5-1,TGCGCCAGCAGCTTGGCCGTACGACAGGGAGGTAACATTCAGTACTTC,CASSLAVRQGGNIQYF
TRBJ2-7,TRBD2,.,TRBV20-1,TGCAGTGCTGAAAGACCCGGGGGGTCCTACGAGCAGTACTTC,CSAERPGGSYEQYF
TRBJ2-1,TRBD2,few,TRBV29-1,TGCAGCGCGGACCCGGGGGGGTACAATGAGCAGTTCTTC,CSADPGGYNEQFF
TRBJ1-2,.,.,TRBV7-9,TGTGCCAGCAGCTTAGAGGGATCCTTAACTAACTATGGCTACACCTTC,CASSLEGSLTNYGYTF
TRBJ2-1,.,.,TRBV7-2,TGTGCCAGCAGCCCAGGGGGCGGGGGGGCCAGGAATGAGCAGTTCTTC,CASSPGGGGARNEQFF
TRBJ2-3,TRBD1,few,TRBV18,TGTGCCAGCTCGGGACAGCTCACAGATACGCAGTATTTT,CASSGQLTDTQYF
TRBJ2-6,TRBD1,.,TRBV7-8,TGTGCCAGCAGTTTTCCAGGGGGCGCTGGGGCCAACGTCCTGACTTTC,CASSFPGGAGANVLTF
TRBJ2-5,TRBD1,few,TRBV3-1,TGTGCCAGCAGCCTCCGGGACAGAGCGACCCAGTACTTC,CASSLRDRATQYF
TRBJ2-3,TRBD2,.,TRBV5-1,TGCGCCAGCAGCTTGCAGCGGGGGGGCACAGATACGCAGTATTTT,CASSLQRGGTDTQYF
TRBJ2-2,TRBD2,few,TRBV7-2,TGTGCCAGCAGCTTATTCCGCGGGGGGAACACCGGGGAGCTGTTTTTT,CASSLFRGGNTGELFF
TRBJ1-1,TRBD1,few,TRBV6-5,TGTGCCAGCAGACATCGGACAGGCACCACTGAAGCTTTCTTT,CASRHRTGTTEAFF
TRBJ1-2,.,.,TRBV19,TGTGCCAGTACTCATCGGGGGGACACAAGCTACTATGGCTACACCTTC,CASTHRGDTSYYGYTF
TRBJ2-2,TRBD2,few,TRBV7-2,TGTGCCAGCAGCAAGACTAGCGGGGGGGCCGGGGAGCTGTTTTTT,CASSKTSGGAGELFF
TRBJ2-4,TRBD2,few,TRBV7-8,TGTGCCAGCAGCCCGGTGGGGACTAGGACCCAAGAAAACATTCAGTACTTC,CASSPVGTRTQENIQYF
TRBJ1-2,.,few,TRBV9,TGTGCCAGCAGCGTAGGTTCGGGGCACGGCTATGGCTACACCTTC,CASSVGSGHGYGYTF